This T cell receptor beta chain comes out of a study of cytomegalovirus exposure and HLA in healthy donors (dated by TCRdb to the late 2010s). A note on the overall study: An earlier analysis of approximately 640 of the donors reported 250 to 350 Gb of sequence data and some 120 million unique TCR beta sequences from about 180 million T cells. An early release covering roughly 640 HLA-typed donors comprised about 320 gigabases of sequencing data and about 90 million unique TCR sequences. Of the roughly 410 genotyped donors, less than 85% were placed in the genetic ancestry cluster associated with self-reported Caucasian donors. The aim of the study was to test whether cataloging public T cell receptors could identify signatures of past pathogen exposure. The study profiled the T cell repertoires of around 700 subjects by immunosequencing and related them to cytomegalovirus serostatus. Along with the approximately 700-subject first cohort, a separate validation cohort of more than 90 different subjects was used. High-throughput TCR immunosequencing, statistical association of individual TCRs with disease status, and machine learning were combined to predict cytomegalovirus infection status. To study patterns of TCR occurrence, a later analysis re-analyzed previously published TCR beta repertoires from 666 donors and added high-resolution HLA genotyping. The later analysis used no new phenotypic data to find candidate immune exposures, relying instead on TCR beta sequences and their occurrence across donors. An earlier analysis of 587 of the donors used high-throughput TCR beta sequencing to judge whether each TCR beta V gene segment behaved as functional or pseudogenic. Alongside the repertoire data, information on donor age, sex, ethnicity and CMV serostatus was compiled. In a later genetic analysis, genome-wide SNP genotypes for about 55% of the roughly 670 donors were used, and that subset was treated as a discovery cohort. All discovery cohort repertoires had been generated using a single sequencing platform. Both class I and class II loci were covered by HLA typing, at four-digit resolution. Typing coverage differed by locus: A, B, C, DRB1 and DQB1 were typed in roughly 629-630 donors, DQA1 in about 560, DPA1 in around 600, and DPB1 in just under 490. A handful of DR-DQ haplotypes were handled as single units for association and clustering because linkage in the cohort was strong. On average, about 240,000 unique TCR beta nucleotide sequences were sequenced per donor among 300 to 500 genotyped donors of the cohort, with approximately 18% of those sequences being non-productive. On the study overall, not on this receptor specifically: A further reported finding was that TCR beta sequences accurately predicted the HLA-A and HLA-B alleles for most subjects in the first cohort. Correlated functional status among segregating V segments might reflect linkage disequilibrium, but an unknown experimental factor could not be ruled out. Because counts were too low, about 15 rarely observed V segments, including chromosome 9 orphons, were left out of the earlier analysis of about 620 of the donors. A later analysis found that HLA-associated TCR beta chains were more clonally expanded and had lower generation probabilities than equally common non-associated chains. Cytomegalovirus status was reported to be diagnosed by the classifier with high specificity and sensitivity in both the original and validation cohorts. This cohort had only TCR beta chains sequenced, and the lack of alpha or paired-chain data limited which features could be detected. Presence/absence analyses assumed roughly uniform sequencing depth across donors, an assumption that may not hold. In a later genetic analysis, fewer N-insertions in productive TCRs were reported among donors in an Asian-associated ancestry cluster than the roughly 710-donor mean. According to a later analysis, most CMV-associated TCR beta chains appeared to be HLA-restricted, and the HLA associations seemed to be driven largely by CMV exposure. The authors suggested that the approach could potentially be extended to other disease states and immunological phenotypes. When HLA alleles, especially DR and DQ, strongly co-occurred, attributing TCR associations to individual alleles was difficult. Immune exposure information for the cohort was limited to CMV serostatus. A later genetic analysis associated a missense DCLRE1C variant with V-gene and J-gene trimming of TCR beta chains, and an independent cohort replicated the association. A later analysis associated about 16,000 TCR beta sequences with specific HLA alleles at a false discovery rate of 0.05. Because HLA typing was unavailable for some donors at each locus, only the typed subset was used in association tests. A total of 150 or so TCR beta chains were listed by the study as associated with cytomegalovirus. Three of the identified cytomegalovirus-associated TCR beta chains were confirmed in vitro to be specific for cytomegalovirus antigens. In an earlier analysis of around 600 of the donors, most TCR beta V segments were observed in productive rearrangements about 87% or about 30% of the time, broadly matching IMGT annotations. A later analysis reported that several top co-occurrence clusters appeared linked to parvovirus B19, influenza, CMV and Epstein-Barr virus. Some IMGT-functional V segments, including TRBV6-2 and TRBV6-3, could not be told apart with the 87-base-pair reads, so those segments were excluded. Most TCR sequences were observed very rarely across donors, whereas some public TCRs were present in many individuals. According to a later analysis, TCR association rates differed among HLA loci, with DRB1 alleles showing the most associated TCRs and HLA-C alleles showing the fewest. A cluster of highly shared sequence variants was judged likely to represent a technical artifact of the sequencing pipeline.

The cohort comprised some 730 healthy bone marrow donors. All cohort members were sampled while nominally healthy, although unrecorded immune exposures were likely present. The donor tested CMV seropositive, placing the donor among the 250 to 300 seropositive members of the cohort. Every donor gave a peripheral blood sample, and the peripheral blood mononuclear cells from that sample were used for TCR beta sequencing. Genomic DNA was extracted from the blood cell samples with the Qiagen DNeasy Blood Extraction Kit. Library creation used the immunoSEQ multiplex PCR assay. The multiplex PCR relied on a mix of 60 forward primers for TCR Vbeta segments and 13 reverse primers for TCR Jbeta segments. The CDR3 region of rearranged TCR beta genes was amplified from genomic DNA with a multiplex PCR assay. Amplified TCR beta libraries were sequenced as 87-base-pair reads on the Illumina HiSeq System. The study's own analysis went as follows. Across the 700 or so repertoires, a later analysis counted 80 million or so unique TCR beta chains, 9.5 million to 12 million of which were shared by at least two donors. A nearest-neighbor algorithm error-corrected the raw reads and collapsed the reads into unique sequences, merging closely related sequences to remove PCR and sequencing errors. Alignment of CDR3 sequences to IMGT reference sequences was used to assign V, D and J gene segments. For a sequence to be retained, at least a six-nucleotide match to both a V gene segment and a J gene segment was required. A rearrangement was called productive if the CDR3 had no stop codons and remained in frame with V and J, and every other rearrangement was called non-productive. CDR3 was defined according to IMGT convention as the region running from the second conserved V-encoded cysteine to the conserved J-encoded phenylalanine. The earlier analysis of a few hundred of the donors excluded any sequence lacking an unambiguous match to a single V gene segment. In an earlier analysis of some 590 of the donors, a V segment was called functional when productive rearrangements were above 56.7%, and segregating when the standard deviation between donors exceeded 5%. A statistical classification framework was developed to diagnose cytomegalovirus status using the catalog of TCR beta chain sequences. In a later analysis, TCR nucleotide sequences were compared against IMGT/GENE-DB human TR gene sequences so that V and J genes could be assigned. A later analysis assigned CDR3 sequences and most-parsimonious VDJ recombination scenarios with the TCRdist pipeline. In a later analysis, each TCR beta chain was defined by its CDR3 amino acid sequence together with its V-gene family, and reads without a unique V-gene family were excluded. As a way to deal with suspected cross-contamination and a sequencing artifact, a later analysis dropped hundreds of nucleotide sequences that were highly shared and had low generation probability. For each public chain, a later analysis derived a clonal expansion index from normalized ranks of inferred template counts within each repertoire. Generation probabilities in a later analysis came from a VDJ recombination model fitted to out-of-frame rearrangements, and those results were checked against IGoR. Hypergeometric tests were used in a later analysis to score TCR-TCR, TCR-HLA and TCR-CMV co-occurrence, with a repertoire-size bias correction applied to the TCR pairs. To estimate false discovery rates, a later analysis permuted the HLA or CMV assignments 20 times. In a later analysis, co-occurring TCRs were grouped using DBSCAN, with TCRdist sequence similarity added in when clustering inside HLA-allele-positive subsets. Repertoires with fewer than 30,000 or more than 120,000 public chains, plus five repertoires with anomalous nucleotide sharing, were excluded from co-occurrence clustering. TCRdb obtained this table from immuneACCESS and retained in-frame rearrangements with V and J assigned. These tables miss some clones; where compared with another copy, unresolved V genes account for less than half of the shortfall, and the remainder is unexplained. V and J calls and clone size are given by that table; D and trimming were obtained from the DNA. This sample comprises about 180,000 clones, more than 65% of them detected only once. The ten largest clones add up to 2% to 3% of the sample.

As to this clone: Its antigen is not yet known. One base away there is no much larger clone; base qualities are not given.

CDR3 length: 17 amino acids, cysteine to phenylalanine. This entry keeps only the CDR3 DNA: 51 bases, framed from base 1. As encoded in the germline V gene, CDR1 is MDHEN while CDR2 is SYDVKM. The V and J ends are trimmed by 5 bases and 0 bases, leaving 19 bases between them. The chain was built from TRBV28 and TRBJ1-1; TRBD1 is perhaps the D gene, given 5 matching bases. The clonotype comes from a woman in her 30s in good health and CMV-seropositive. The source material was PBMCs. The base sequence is TGTGCCAGCAGTAATTTGCATGTGGGGGGTCTGAACACTGAAGCTTTCTTT. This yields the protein CASSNLHVGGLNTEAFF.